A single sample is the source of the 32 T cell receptor beta chains below, sequenced in a study of blood T cell repertoires in COVID-19. Profiling relied on immunoSEQ multiplex PCR, and the TCRdb table lists in-frame clones only, not all of them. The profile shows nearly 80,000 clones, 80% to 85% of them singletons. Sequenced input: peripheral blood. The receptor set was obtained from a man aged 50-59 years with acute or convalescent COVID-19.

The chain uses TRBV13 and TRBJ1-2; TRBD1 agrees at 8 bases. Germline trimming cut 1 base from V and 4 bases from J; bases unmatched to any gene: 8. This CDR3 spans 16 amino acids. Looked up from germline, CDR1 is PRHDT and CDR2 is FYEKMQ (reference sequence). The CDR3: CASSLESGGHLYGYTF. CDR3 bases: TGTGCCAGCAGCTTAGAGTCAGGGGGCCATCTCTATGGCTACACCTTC.

The chain combines TRBV3-1 (or the pseudogene TRBV3-2) with TRBJ2-5, with 13 bases fitting TRBD2. The trim removed 5 bases at V and 5 bases at J, leaving 8 bases unmatched. Germline-derived CDR1 and CDR2 are LGHDT and YNNKEL (reference sequence). This CDR3 has 16 residues. The CDR3 here is CASSYGLAGVGETQYF. The DNA of the CDR3 is TGTGCCAGCAGCTACGGACTAGCGGGGGTCGGGGAGACCCAGTACTTC.

CDR3 sequence: CASSEVGRQKAFF. In nucleotides, the CDR3 is TGTGCCAGCAGTGAAGTTGGCAGGCAAAAGGCTTTCTTT. The chain has TRBV6-1 and TRBJ1-1, with D uncertain. V was trimmed by 1 base and J by 11 bases, leaving 14 bases between them. The CDR3 spans 13 residues. The germline V gene has CDR1 MNHNS and CDR2 SASEGT.

The rearrangement links TRBV19 to TRBJ2-1; TRBD2 agrees at 16 bases. This CDR3 has 17 residues. The junction had 10 bases not matched to a gene; V was cut back by 5 bases and J by 9 bases. Germline CDR1 reads LNHDA; CDR2 reads SQIVND (reference sequence). The CDR3 sequence: CASSAEGLAGGRGEQFF. DNA for the CDR3: TGTGCCAGTAGTGCCGAGGGACTAGCGGGGGGGCGTGGTGAGCAGTTCTTC.

The rearrangement links TRBV3-1 (or the pseudogene TRBV3-2) to TRBJ1-5; D unresolved. V shed 2 bases and J shed 4 bases, with 6 bases lying between them. CDR1 and CDR2 from the germline V gene are LGHDT and YNNKEL (reference sequence). The CDR3 has 13 residues. The CDR3 is CASSQQRNQPQHF. The CDR3 region has the DNA TGTGCCAGCAGCCAACAGCGGAATCAGCCCCAGCATTTT.

This chain joins TRBV28 and TRBJ1-2, with 9 nucleotides matching TRBD1. In germline, CDR1 is MDHEN, CDR2 SYDVKM. The CDR3 is made up of 14 amino acids. The junction had 9 bases not matched to a gene; V was cut back by 8 bases and J by 5 bases. The CDR3 coding sequence is TGTGCCAGCGGCAACAGGGGGCTCGAGTATGGCTACACCTTC. Protein sequence: CASGNRGLEYGYTF.

This rearrangement joins TRBV4-3 to TRBJ1-3, with no clear D. CDR1 LGHNA and CDR2 YSLEER come from the germline V gene. CDR3 length: 14 amino acids. The V and J ends lost 4 bases and 0 bases respectively, with 7 bases between them. CDR3 in DNA: TGCGCCAGCAGCCCATCGAGCTCTGGAAACACCATATATTTT. It is translated as CASSPSSSGNTIYF.

This clone was recorded only once. The V gene is TRBV9, the J gene TRBJ1-1; 9 bases fit TRBD1. V gave up 0 bases and J gave up 4 bases; unmatched junction bases: 7. Germline V gene lookup returns CDR1 SGDLS and CDR2 YYNGEE. The CDR3 consists of 16 residues. The chain's CDR3 is CASSVDPTGGSTEAFF. CDR3 nucleotides: TGTGCCAGCAGCGTAGACCCGACAGGGGGAAGCACTGAAGCTTTCTTT.

The rearrangement uses TRBV6-5 and TRBJ2-7; D may be TRBD1 (6 bases). V was trimmed by 8 bases and J by 0 bases, leaving 14 bases between them. The V gene's germline CDR1 is MNHEY and CDR2 SVGAGI. The CDR3 spans 14 residues. CDR3 sequence reads: CASVGAGSSYEQYF. As DNA, the CDR3 is TGTGCCAGCGTGGGGGCAGGGAGCTCCTACGAGCAGTACTTC.

The chain carries TRBV12-5 and TRBJ2-1, with TRBD2 matching over 14 bases. This CDR3 is 19 amino acids long. V was clipped by 2 bases and J by 10 bases; unmatched bases: 16. The V gene's germline CDR1 is LGHNT and CDR2 FRNRAP. The CDR3 is CASGLPPTSGRASSLEQFF. The CDR3 DNA follows: TGTGCTAGTGGTTTGCCCCCGACTAGCGGGAGGGCCTCAAGCCTGGAGCAGTTCTTC.

This rearrangement joins TRBV4-2 to TRBJ2-5, with D possibly matching TRBD2 (6 bases). The V end was cut by 0 bases, the J end by 2 bases, with 16 bases between. The CDR3 sequence is 17 residues long. Germline assignment: CDR1 LGHNA and CDR2 YNFKEQ. CDR3 in amino acids: CASSQDGDSGGQETQYF. The CDR3 DNA reads TGTGCCAGCAGCCAAGATGGGGACTCGGGCGGACAAGAGACCCAGTACTTC.

This clone was detected a few times. The rearrangement links TRBV3-1 (or the pseudogene TRBV3-2) to TRBJ1-1; the D is unclear. The CDR3 runs 14 residues. V shed 4 bases and J shed 5 bases, with 14 bases lying between them. Germline V gene data show CDR1 as LGHDT and CDR2 as YNNKEL (reference sequence). The CDR3 coding sequence is TGTGCCAGCAGCCTCGCCGTACGGTCAACTGAAGCTTTCTTT. As protein: CASSLAVRSTEAFF.

This clone appeared a single time. The chain uses TRBV19 and TRBJ1-5, with D tentatively TRBD1 (5 bases). The CDR3 is made up of 15 amino acids. The V end lost 4 bases, the J end lost 3 bases, and 13 bases lay between the germline ends. The germline CDR1 and CDR2 sequences are LNHDA and SQIVND (reference sequence). Written as DNA, the CDR3 is TGTGCCAGTAGTACAGCAGGGTTGTCCAATCAGCCCCAGCATTTT. Translation gives CASSTAGLSNQPQHF. Together with reference TRBV19 and TRBJ1-5, the CDR3 gives the full variable domain: DGGITQSPKYLFRKEGQNVTLSCEQNLNHDAMYWYRQDPGQGLRLIYYSQIVNDFQKGDIAEGYSVSREKKESFPLTVTSAQKNPTAFYLCASSTAGLSNQPQHFGDGTRLSIL.

The chain has TRBV28 and TRBJ1-5; 8 bases are shared with TRBD1. Trimming at V came to 6 bases and at J to 3 bases, leaving 7 bases not matched to a gene. CDR1 and CDR2 from the germline V gene are MDHEN and SYDVKM. The CDR3 sequence is 15 residues long. The chain's CDR3 is CASSTPGQVNQPQHF. The CDR3 DNA sequence: TGTGCCAGCAGCACCCCGGGACAGGTCAATCAGCCCCAGCATTTT. The full variable domain, its missing parts supplied by reference TRBV28 and TRBJ1-5, is DVKVTQSSRYLVKRTGEKVFLECVQDMDHENMFWYRQDPGLGLRLIYFSYDVKMKEKGDIPEGYSVSREKKERFSLILESASTNQTSMYLCASSTPGQVNQPQHFGDGTRLSIL.

The chain uses TRBV11-2 and TRBJ2-3, with 10 bases lining up with TRBD2. This CDR3 contains 16 residues. After removal of 4 bases from V and 6 bases from J, the junction contained 10 bases not matched to a gene. CDR1 and CDR2 (germline): SGHAT, FQNNGV. CDR3 loop: CASSSYRGTSEDTQYF. The CDR3 DNA reads TGTGCCAGCAGCTCCTACCGGGGGACTAGCGAGGATACGCAGTATTTT.

The chain carries TRBV6-1 and TRBJ2-5; D is possibly TRBD1 (5 bases). Germline V lookup: CDR1 MNHNS, CDR2 SASEGT. The CDR3 spans 15 residues. Trimming pared 3 bases from V and 0 bases from J, leaving 11 bases between. As DNA, the CDR3 is TGTGCCAGCAGTGAGGGGCAGATGTACCAAGAGACCCAGTACTTC. The encoded protein is CASSEGQMYQETQYF.

V and J are TRBV18 and TRBJ1-1; D ambiguous. This CDR3 is built from 17 residues. Trimming cost V 1 base and J 6 bases, with 21 bases left between them. In germline, CDR1 is KGHSH, CDR2 LQKENI. The CDR3, as DNA: TGTGCCAGCTCACCACAATCGACGGAGGCCGGCGGGGCTGAAGCTTTCTTT. Its protein is CASSPQSTEAGGAEAFF.

This rearrangement joins TRBV19 to TRBJ2-3; 8 bases agree with TRBD2. The CDR3 length is 15 residues. With V trimmed by 9 bases and J by 2 bases, 10 bases remained unmatched. Looked up from germline, CDR1 is LNHDA and CDR2 is SQIVND (reference sequence). The CDR3 sequence is CARETSGRITDTQYF. The DNA of the CDR3 is TGTGCCAGGGAAACGAGCGGGAGAATCACAGATACGCAGTATTTT.

V and J are TRBV20-1 and TRBJ1-2; D unresolved. From germline, CDR1 is DFQATT and CDR2 SNEGSKA (reference sequence). Between the trimmed V and J ends, which lost 3 bases and 8 bases, there was a span of 16 bases. The CDR3 runs 13 residues. CDR3 amino acids: CSASRITQTGYTF. The CDR3 DNA sequence: TGCAGTGCTAGTCGCATCACACAAACGGGCTACACCTTC.

This clone showed up just a few times. The chain joins TRBV10-2 to TRBJ2-7; D is ambiguous. With 3 bases removed from V and 3 bases from J, the gap between germline ends came to 9 bases. CDR3 length: 13 residues. Germline assignment: CDR1 WSHSY and CDR2 SAAADI. Here the CDR3 DNA reads TGCGCCAGCAGTGAAGAAGCTCTCTACGAGCAGTACTTC. Protein: CASSEEALYEQYF.

The chain joins TRBV9 to TRBJ1-1; D may be TRBD1 (5 bases). The CDR3 covers 11 residues. Germline V gene sequence: CDR1 SGDLS, CDR2 YYNGEE. V gave up 4 bases and J gave up 6 bases, with 7 bases separating them. CDR3: CASSRGSEAFF. In DNA, the CDR3 is TGTGCCAGCAGCAGGGGTTCTGAAGCTTTCTTT.

The J gene is TRBJ1-5, the V gene TRBV7-9; D not resolved. V lost 5 bases and J 0 bases, leaving 11 bases between the germline ends. This CDR3 is built from 15 residues. Germline V gene sequence: CDR1 SEHNR, CDR2 FQNEAQ (reference sequence). CDR3 in DNA: TGTGCCAGCAGCCAATCAAATCATAGCAATCAGCCCCAGCATTTT. Its protein is CASSQSNHSNQPQHF.

This sequence joins TRBV5-8 and TRBJ1-4; possible D gene TRBD1, 5 bases. V lost 4 bases, J lost 0 bases, and 13 bases lay in between. This CDR3 is built from 16 residues. Germline CDR1 SGHTS, CDR2 YDEGEE. Written as DNA, the CDR3 is TGTGCCAGCAGCCCCGGGGAGGGGCCAACTAATGAAAAACTGTTTTTT. Its translation: CASSPGEGPTNEKLFF.

The chain recombines TRBV10-3 with TRBJ1-5; 9 nucleotides match TRBD1. The CDR3 sequence is 19 residues long. J lost 0 bases, V lost 7 bases, and 16 bases had no gene match. Germline V gene data show CDR1 as ENHRY and CDR2 as SYGVKD. CDR3 sequence: CAIKNDPRDRDYSNQPQHF. The CDR3 DNA follows: TGTGCCATCAAAAATGATCCCCGGGACAGGGATTATAGCAATCAGCCCCAGCATTTT.

The genes are TRBV18 and TRBJ1-1; TRBD1 might be the D (6 bases). The CDR3 sequence is 13 residues long. V was pared by 6 bases and J by 3 bases, with 11 bases between. CDR1 and CDR2 from the germline V gene are KGHSH and LQKENI. Here the CDR3 DNA reads TGTGCCAGCTCCCCGAACAGGGACACTGAAGCTTTCTTT. It codes for CASSPNRDTEAFF.

V is TRBV2 and J is TRBJ2-3, with a tentative D call TRBD1 (6 bases). Trimming took off 7 bases at V and 0 bases at J, with 11 bases between the two ends. CDR1 and CDR2 (germline): SNHLY, FYNNEI. CDR3 length: 14 amino acids. CDR3 sequence: CASNQGPSTDTQYF. CDR3 nucleotides: TGTGCCAGCAATCAGGGGCCAAGCACAGATACGCAGTATTTT.

CDR3 in DNA: TGTGCCAGCAGCCTCAGGGGTAGGGGAAGCAATCAGCCCCAGCATTTT. Its translation: CASSLRGRGSNQPQHF. The chain couples TRBV7-2 to TRBJ1-5; D perhaps matches TRBD1 (6 bases). This CDR3 has 16 residues. Germline assignment: CDR1 SGHTA and CDR2 FQGNSA. The germline V and J ends were trimmed by 5 bases and 1 base, with 15 bases remaining between them. The full variable domain, completed using reference TRBV7-2 and TRBJ1-5, is GAGVSQSPSNKVTEKGKDVELRCDPISGHTALYWYRQSLGQGLEFLIYFQGNSAPDKSGLPSDRFSAERTGGSVSTLTIQRTQQEDSAVYLCASSLRGRGSNQPQHFGDGTRLSIL.

Relative to its sample, this clone is medium-sized. V and J are TRBV7-2 and TRBJ1-5; the match to TRBD1 covers 8 bases. The CDR3 sequence is 15 residues long. In germline, CDR1 is SGHTA, CDR2 FQGNSA. The ends lost 5 bases at V and 4 bases at J; junction bases unmatched: 7. In DNA form, the CDR3 reads TGTGCCAGCAGCCCACAGGGGGAGCCTAATCAGCCCCAGCATTTT. Amino acids: CASSPQGEPNQPQHF.

CDR3: CSASGGFGTSSYEQYF. The CDR3 bases are TGCAGTGCTAGTGGGGGATTCGGGACTTCCTCCTACGAGCAGTACTTC. The chain employs TRBV20-1 and TRBJ2-7; possibly TRBD2 for D (6 bases). Trimming took 3 bases from V and 0 from J, leaving 18 bases between them. The CDR3 extends over 16 amino acids. Germline V CDR1 and CDR2: DFQATT, SNEGSKA (reference sequence).

V gene TRBV19 combines with J gene TRBJ1-2; 8 positions match TRBD1. Losses at the gene ends were 5 bases for V and 8 bases for J; bases not matched to a gene: 7. There are 13 residues in the CDR3. In germline, CDR1 is LNHDA, CDR2 SQIVND (reference sequence). The CDR3 DNA is TGTGCCAGTAGTCCTTTGCAGGGGGCGGGCTACACCTTC. It encodes CASSPLQGAGYTF.

This clone came up many times. The chain combines TRBV7-9 with TRBJ1-3; 9 bases are shared with TRBD1. The CDR3 is 16 residues long. Germline V CDR1 and CDR2: SEHNR, FQNEAQ (reference sequence). The junction had 7 bases not matched to a gene; V was cut back by 3 bases and J by 4 bases. The CDR3 region is CASSFTQGAGGNTIYF. CDR3 DNA: TGTGCCAGCAGCTTCACACAGGGGGCGGGAGGAAACACCATATATTTT.

This chain links TRBV28 with TRBJ2-4; possibly TRBD1 for D (5 bases). There are 13 residues in the CDR3. CDR1 and CDR2 from the germline V gene are MDHEN and SYDVKM. V was shortened by 7 bases and J by 4 bases, with 11 bases between the two germline ends. The CDR3 reads CASMVRDKNIQYF. In nucleotides, the CDR3 is TGTGCCAGCATGGTCAGGGATAAAAACATTCAGTACTTC.